Each of the 24 T cell receptor beta chains below was sequenced from the same sample in a study of T cell responses to AZD1222 COVID-19 vaccine. Profiling relied on immunoSEQ multiplex PCR, and the TCRdb table lists in-frame clones only, not all of them. The sample yields 65,000 to 95,000 clones, approximately 84% seen once. This material consisted of peripheral blood, taken on day 0 of AZD1222 vaccination. The source is an adult in good health.

J is TRBJ2-1 and V is TRBV29-1; no firm D call. The CDR3 spans 13 residues. CDR1 is SQVTM and CDR2 is ANQGSEA in the germline V gene. Trimming removed 2 bases at V and 8 bases at J, with 13 bases between. For the CDR3, the DNA is TGCAGCGTTGAAACGGGTAGTGGCGATGAGCAGTTCTTC. Amino acids: CSVETGSGDEQFF.

This chain links TRBV5-1 with TRBJ1-5; 8 nucleotides line up with TRBD1. CDR3 length equals 14 residues. Looked up from germline, CDR1 is SGHRS and CDR2 is YFSETQ. The junction had 3 bases not matched to a gene; V was cut back by 4 bases and J by 3 bases. The CDR3 reads CASSLTGDNQPQHF. CDR3 coding DNA: TGCGCCAGCAGCCTGACAGGGGACAATCAGCCCCAGCATTTT.

A few counts support this clone. The rearrangement uses TRBV9 and TRBJ2-1, with 9 bases aligning to TRBD2. Trimming at V came to 0 bases and at J to 7 bases, leaving 5 bases not matched to a gene. Germline CDR1 reads SGDLS; CDR2 reads YYNGEE. The CDR3 runs 15 residues. CDR3 nucleotides: TGTGCCAGCAGCGTAGGCGGGGGGGAGTGGAATGAGCAGTTCTTC. Its translation: CASSVGGGEWNEQFF.

For this clone: One end of the junction does not line up with germline, which may come from a read error. The chain couples TRBV3-1 (or the pseudogene TRBV3-2) to TRBJ1-3; the D is unclear. This CDR3 has 12 amino acids. Germline V lookup: CDR1 LGHDT, CDR2 YNNKEL (reference sequence). The CDR3 bases are TGTGCCAGCAGTCAAGCCGGAAACACCATATATTTT. Translation gives CASSQAGNTIYF.

The chain links TRBV30 to TRBJ1-2; the match to TRBD1 covers 8 bases. CDR1 is GTSNPN, CDR2 SVGIG, per germline (reference sequence). CDR3 length: 18 residues. V trimming: 0 bases; J trimming: 7 bases; junction bases outside the gene matches: 19. In DNA, the CDR3 is TGTGCCTGGAGTGTATACCCATTGATTTCCAGGGGGCGCGGTGGCTACACCTTC. Protein sequence: CAWSVYPLISRGRGGYTF.

The chain combines TRBV5-1 with TRBJ1-4; 8 bases map to TRBD1. Germline V gene data show CDR1 as SGHRS and CDR2 as YFSETQ. Trimming removed 7 bases from V and 0 bases from J; junction bases left unmatched: 5. This CDR3 has 15 residues. CDR3: CASGTGSATNEKLFF. The CDR3 DNA follows: TGCGCCAGCGGGACAGGAAGTGCAACTAATGAAAAACTGTTTTTT.

This chain uses TRBV6-5 with TRBJ1-1; possibly TRBD1 for D (6 bases). Germline V lookup: CDR1 MNHEY, CDR2 SVGAGI. This CDR3 region has 12 residues. The germline V and J ends were trimmed by 6 bases and 4 bases, with 9 bases remaining between them. Here the CDR3 DNA reads TGTGCCAGCAGAGGACAGACCACTGAAGCTTTCTTT. As protein: CASRGQTTEAFF.

The chain carries TRBV4-2 and TRBJ2-5; a weak D match, TRBD1 (6 bases). Trimming removed 0 bases at V and 2 bases at J, with 13 bases between. The germline V gene encodes CDR1 LGHNA and CDR2 YNFKEQ. CDR3 length: 16 residues. CDR3 in amino acids: CASSQEWGPSQETQYF. The DNA of the CDR3 is TGTGCCAGCAGCCAAGAATGGGGGCCTTCGCAAGAGACCCAGTACTTC.

This clone was counted a single time. The rearrangement joins TRBV2 to TRBJ2-7; 10 bases fit TRBD2. The germline CDR1 and CDR2 sequences are SNHLY and FYNNEI. The V segment lost 7 bases and the J segment 5 bases; nucleotides outside the gene matches: 5. This CDR3 is built from 13 residues. The CDR3 DNA reads as TGTGCCAGCAATCCTAGCGGGGGCGACGAGCAGTACTTC. Translation gives CASNPSGGDEQYF.

This clone was recorded a few times. The V call is TRBV6-5, the J call TRBJ2-7; possible D gene TRBD2, 7 bases. Per germline, CDR1 MNHEY and CDR2 SVGAGI. The CDR3 sequence is 13 residues long. V lost 5 bases and J lost 7, with 15 bases in between. The CDR3 reads CASSPPGGLEQYF. In DNA form, the CDR3 reads TGTGCCAGCAGTCCTCCCGGGGGGCTTGAGCAGTACTTC.

The chain has TRBV4-3 and TRBJ1-2; TRBD1 is a possible D gene (5 bases). V lost 4 bases and J 3 bases, leaving 12 bases between the germline ends. Germline V gives CDR1 LGHNA, CDR2 YSLEER. The CDR3 totals 14 residues. In DNA form, the CDR3 reads TGCGCCAGCAGCCCTCGCGGGGGAGACTATGGCTACACCTTC. Protein: CASSPRGGDYGYTF.

This sequence joins TRBV4-1 and TRBJ2-7; D is uncertain. This CDR3 spans 13 amino acids. Germline CDR1 is MGHRA and CDR2 is YSYEKL. V was pared by 3 bases and J by 4 bases, with 10 bases between. CDR3 residues: CASSQYPVYEQYF. The CDR3, as DNA: TGCGCCAGCAGCCAGTACCCCGTATACGAGCAGTACTTC.

This clone is labeled as medium-sized (0.01 to 0.1%). V and J are TRBV19 and TRBJ1-5; TRBD1 agrees at 8 bases. The CDR3 is 15 residues long. Unmatched junction bases numbered 8, after V lost 10 bases and J lost 0 bases. Per the germline V gene, CDR1 is LNHDA and CDR2 is SQIVND (reference sequence). Here the CDR3 reads CATHRGFNSNQPQHF. The CDR3 nucleotides are TGTGCCACTCACAGGGGGTTTAATAGCAATCAGCCCCAGCATTTT.

This clone was seen a handful of times. The chain uses TRBV28 and TRBJ2-3, with TRBD2 as a possible D gene (6 bases). The CDR3 totals 16 residues. V lost 3 bases, J lost 0 bases, and 13 bases lay in between. Germline CDR1 and CDR2: MDHEN and SYDVKM. The CDR3 coding sequence is TGTGCCAGCAGTTTGGCAGGGACTTTAAGCACAGATACGCAGTATTTT. This sequence encodes CASSLAGTLSTDTQYF. The full variable domain, with the rest looked up from reference TRBV28 and TRBJ2-3, is DVKVTQSSRYLVKRTGEKVFLECVQDMDHENMFWYRQDPGLGLRLIYFSYDVKMKEKGDIPEGYSVSREKKERFSLILESASTNQTSMYLCASSLAGTLSTDTQYFGPGTRLTVL.

This clone was counted a single time. Additional DNA sequences in this sample encode the identical CDR3. V gene TRBV5-6 combines with J gene TRBJ1-5; TRBD1 aligns across 8 bases. The CDR3 has 14 residues. J gave up 6 bases and V 4 bases, and 6 bases lay outside the gene matches. CDR1 is SGHDT, CDR2 YYEEEE, per germline. CDR3 bases: TGTGCCAGCAGCCTACAGGGGGGGAGTCAGCCCCAGCATTTT. This encodes CASSLQGGSQPQHF. The full variable domain, completed using reference TRBV5-6 and TRBJ1-5, is DAGVTQSPTHLIKTRGQQVTLRCSPKSGHDTVSWYQQALGQGPQFIFQYYEEEERQRGNFPDRFSGHQFPNYSSELNVNALLLGDSALYLCASSLQGGSQPQHFGDGTRLSIL.

This rearrangement joins TRBV3-1 (or the pseudogene TRBV3-2) to TRBJ1-3, with D tentatively TRBD1 (5 bases). V was trimmed by 0 bases and J by 4 bases, leaving 16 bases between them. CDR1 is LGHDT and CDR2 is YNNKEL in the germline V gene (reference sequence). The CDR3 is 17 amino acids. CDR3 in DNA: TGTGCCAGCAGCCAAGATCGGGGCCGGGGTGGCGGAAACACCATATATTTT. It specifies CASSQDRGRGGGNTIYF.

The rearrangement links TRBV28 to TRBJ1-2; unclear D gene. This CDR3 comprises 17 residues. Germline CDR1 is MDHEN and CDR2 is SYDVKM. V lost 6 bases, J lost 8 bases, and 28 bases lay in between. The CDR3 loop is CASRVLIAAGSRSGYTF. Here the CDR3 DNA reads TGTGCCAGCAGAGTCTTAATCGCCGCGGGGAGTAGGTCGGGCTACACCTTC.

This clone was seen only a few times. The chain combines TRBV6-5 with TRBJ1-5; TRBD1 agrees at 7 bases. CDR1 MNHEY and CDR2 SVGAGI come from the germline V gene. V lost 5 bases, J lost 1 base, and 5 bases stayed unmatched. The CDR3 covers 15 residues. This chain's CDR3 is CASSTLGQSNQPQHF. CDR3 nucleotide sequence: TGTGCCAGCAGTACCCTGGGACAGAGCAATCAGCCCCAGCATTTT.

The genes are TRBV4-2 and TRBJ1-5; 7 bases are shared with TRBD1. J was trimmed by 4 bases and V by 0 bases; bases with no gene match: 3. CDR3 length: 15 residues. CDR1 is LGHNA and CDR2 is YNFKEQ in the germline V gene. The CDR3 bases are TGTGCCAGCAGCCAAGATGACAGGGTTAATCAGCCCCAGCATTTT. Amino acid sequence: CASSQDDRVNQPQHF.

The chain employs TRBV19 and TRBJ1-3, with a possible D match to TRBD1 (5 bases). V was trimmed by 6 bases and J by 0 bases, leaving 12 bases between them. CDR1 is LNHDA and CDR2 is SQIVND in the germline V gene (reference sequence). This CDR3 is 15 amino acids long. The CDR3 DNA reads TGTGCCAGTAGCCGCGGGGCCAACTCTGGAAACACCATATATTTT. Translation: CASSRGANSGNTIYF.

The chain uses TRBV2 and TRBJ1-1, with D unresolved. V was trimmed by 3 bases and J by 7 bases, leaving 6 bases between them. Looked up from germline, CDR1 is SNHLY and CDR2 is FYNNEI. This CDR3 has 11 residues. CDR3 amino acids: CASSDFLEAFF. The CDR3 region has the DNA TGTGCCAGCAGTGATTTCCTTGAAGCTTTCTTT. Full variable domain (outside the CDR3, taken from reference TRBV2 and TRBJ1-1): EPEVTQTPSHQVTQMGQEVILRCVPISNHLYFYWYRQILGQKVEFLVSFYNNEISEKSEIFDDQFSVERPDGSNFTLKIRSTKLEDSAMYFCASSDFLEAFFGQGTRLTVV.

The chain joins TRBV4-1 to TRBJ2-3; D remains ambiguous. The CDR3 totals 15 residues. Trimming removed 1 base from V and 6 bases from J, with 14 bases in between. Germline values: CDR1 MGHRA, CDR2 YSYEKL. The CDR3 region is CASSQAPSVGDTQYF. The CDR3, as DNA: TGCGCCAGCAGCCAAGCCCCCTCGGTAGGCGATACGCAGTATTTT.

The chain combines TRBV6-5 with TRBJ1-1; D ambiguous. CDR1 MNHEY and CDR2 SVGAGI come from the germline V gene. The CDR3 runs to 14 residues. Trimming cost V 2 bases and J 5 bases, with 12 bases left between them. CDR3 amino acids: CASSYGVGGTEAFF. The CDR3 DNA is TGTGCCAGCAGTTACGGGGTGGGTGGGACTGAAGCTTTCTTT.

The gene calls are TRBV18 and TRBJ1-2; 9 bases map to TRBD1. The CDR3 length is 13 residues. Unmatched junction bases numbered 5, after V lost 4 bases and J lost 8 bases. The germline V gene has CDR1 KGHSH and CDR2 LQKENI. CDR3 sequence reads: CASSRDRAFGYTF. The CDR3 DNA reads as TGTGCCAGCTCACGGGACAGGGCCTTCGGCTACACCTTC.